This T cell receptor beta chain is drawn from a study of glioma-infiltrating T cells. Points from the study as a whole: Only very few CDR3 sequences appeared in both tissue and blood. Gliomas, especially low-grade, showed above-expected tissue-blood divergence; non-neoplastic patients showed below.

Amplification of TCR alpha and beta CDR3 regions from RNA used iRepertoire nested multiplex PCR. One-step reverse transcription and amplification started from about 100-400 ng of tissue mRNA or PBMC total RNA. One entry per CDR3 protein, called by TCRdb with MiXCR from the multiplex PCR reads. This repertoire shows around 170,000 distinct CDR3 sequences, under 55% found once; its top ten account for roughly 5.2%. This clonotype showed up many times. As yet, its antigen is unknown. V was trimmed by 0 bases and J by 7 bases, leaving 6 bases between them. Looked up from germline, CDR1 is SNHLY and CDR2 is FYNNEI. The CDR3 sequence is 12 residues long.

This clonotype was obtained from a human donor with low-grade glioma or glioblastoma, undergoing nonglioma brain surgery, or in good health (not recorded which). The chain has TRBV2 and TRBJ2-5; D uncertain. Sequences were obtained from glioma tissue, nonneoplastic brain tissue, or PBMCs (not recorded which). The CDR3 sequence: CASSEAAVTQYF. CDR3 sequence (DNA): TGTGCCAGCAGTGAAGCGGCGGTGACCCAGTACTTC. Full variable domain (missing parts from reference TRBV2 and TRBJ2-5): EPEVTQTPSHQVTQMGQEVILRCVPISNHLYFYWYRQILGQKVEFLVSFYNNEISEKSEIFDDQFSVERPDGSNFTLKIRSTKLEDSAMYFCASSEAAVTQYFGPGTRLLVL.